These 26 T cell receptor beta chains came from one sample sequenced in a study of blood T cell repertoires in COVID-19. Data came from immunoSEQ multiplex PCR; TCRdb stores just in-frame clones and leaves some out. The table lists 110,000 to 150,000 clones, about 82% of them singletons. Sequencing used PBMCs or T cells enriched from blood (not recorded which). The receptors were gathered from a woman aged 35 to 49 who had recovered from COVID-19.

The chain combines TRBV5-1 with TRBJ2-7; TRBD1 aligns across 9 bases. This CDR3 spans 15 amino acids. Per germline, CDR1 SGHRS and CDR2 YFSETQ. Unmatched junction bases numbered 2, after V lost 0 bases and J lost 1 base. CDR3 nucleotides: TGCGCCAGCAGCTTGGGCGGGACAGGGTCCTACGAGCAGTACTTC. It codes for CASSLGGTGSYEQYF.

J is TRBJ2-1 and V is TRBV7-8; possible D gene TRBD2, 5 bases. Trimming stripped 8 bases from V and 2 bases from J, with 16 bases between. This CDR3 is built from 15 residues. Germline V gene data show CDR1 as SGHVS and CDR2 as FQNEAQ. CDR3 region: CASGPSGVPYNEQFF. The CDR3 nucleotides read TGTGCCAGCGGCCCTTCCGGGGTCCCCTACAATGAGCAGTTCTTC.

This sequence joins TRBV4-2 and TRBJ2-1, with 11 bases aligning to TRBD2. The CDR3 extends over 15 amino acids. Germline assignment: CDR1 LGHNA and CDR2 YNFKEQ. V lost 0 bases to trimming and J lost 6 bases; unmatched junction nucleotides: 1. The CDR3 DNA sequence: TGTGCCAGCAGCCAAGAAACTAGCGGGGGCAATGAGCAGTTCTTC. Amino acids: CASSQETSGGNEQFF.

The chain is built from TRBV4-1 and TRBJ2-6, with TRBD2 as a possible D gene (6 bases). The ends were cut back, 2 bases at V and 4 bases at J, with 24 bases in the middle. The CDR3 runs 20 residues. Germline values: CDR1 MGHRA, CDR2 YSYEKL. CDR3 region: CASSQMGWLDAGLGANVLTF. The DNA for the CDR3 is TGCGCCAGCAGCCAAATGGGATGGCTCGACGCGGGACTGGGGGCCAACGTCCTGACTTTC.

The chain links TRBV10-2 to TRBJ1-2; 7 bases fit TRBD1. The CDR3 sequence is 14 residues long. Germline values: CDR1 WSHSY, CDR2 SAAADI. J gave up 6 bases and V 6 bases, and 10 bases lay outside the gene matches. The CDR3 DNA reads TGCGCCAGCAGAGAAGGGGGCGCCTTTGATGGCTACACCTTC. Translating gives CASREGGAFDGYTF.

V and J are TRBV7-9 and TRBJ1-2; D is unresolved. V lost 1 base and J lost 4, with 13 bases in between. Germline loops: CDR1 SEHNR, CDR2 FQNEAQ (reference sequence). The CDR3 runs 15 residues. CDR3 protein: CASSLGSGASYGYTF. The CDR3 nucleotides read TGTGCCAGCAGCTTAGGGTCGGGAGCGAGCTATGGCTACACCTTC.

V is TRBV3-1 (or the pseudogene TRBV3-2) and J is TRBJ2-3, with D uncertain. Trimming took off 4 bases at V and 0 bases at J, with 8 bases between the two ends. CDR3 length equals 14 residues. CDR1 LGHDT and CDR2 YNNKEL come from the germline V gene (reference sequence). For the CDR3, the DNA is TGTGCCAGCAGCCTCGGTCTCAGCACAGATACGCAGTATTTT. Translated, it gives CASSLGLSTDTQYF.

The rearrangement joins TRBV28 to TRBJ1-3; no clear D. The CDR3 covers 14 residues. CDR1 MDHEN and CDR2 SYDVKM come from the germline V gene. The V end was cut by 1 base, the J end by 0 bases, with 4 bases between. CDR3 amino acids: CASSLSVSGNTIYF. The CDR3 DNA reads TGTGCCAGCAGTTTATCCGTCTCTGGAAACACCATATATTTT.

This clone was picked up a small number of times. The CDR3 DNA is TGCAGCGTTGGCGGACAGGGAGACGGCTACACCTTC. Translated: CSVGGQGDGYTF. The chain couples TRBV29-1 to TRBJ1-2; 8 bases are shared with TRBD1. Trimming cost V 4 bases and J 8 bases; bases outside gene matches: 6. The germline V gene encodes CDR1 SQVTM and CDR2 ANQGSEA. The CDR3 is 12 amino acids.

This chain joins TRBV6-5 and TRBJ1-1, with 7 bases aligning to TRBD1. There are 14 residues in the CDR3. The germline V gene encodes CDR1 MNHEY and CDR2 SVGAGI. Trimming at V came to 7 bases and at J to 0 bases, leaving 5 bases not matched to a gene. Here the CDR3 DNA reads TGTGCCAGCACCGAGACAGGGATGAACACTGAAGCTTTCTTT. It encodes CASTETGMNTEAFF.

V gene TRBV4-2 combines with J gene TRBJ1-6; the D gene is possibly TRBD1 (6 bases). Germline CDR1 and CDR2: LGHNA and YNFKEQ. Trimming shortened V by 0 bases and J by 7 bases, and 7 bases separated the two germline ends. The CDR3 contains 14 residues. The CDR3 nucleotides are TGTGCCAGCAGCCAAGATCAGGGGAATTCACCCCTCCACTTT. Translation: CASSQDQGNSPLHF.

V and J are TRBV10-3 and TRBJ1-3; no firm D call. There are 15 residues in the CDR3. The germline V gene encodes CDR1 ENHRY and CDR2 SYGVKD. V lost 1 base and J 2 bases, leaving 9 bases between the germline ends. CDR3 sequence: CAISEFQVAGNTIYF. The CDR3 nucleotides are TGTGCCATCAGTGAGTTTCAGGTTGCTGGAAACACCATATATTTT.

The rearrangement uses TRBV18 and TRBJ1-1; 8 positions agree with TRBD1. The ends lost 3 bases at V and 1 base at J; junction bases unmatched: 4. This CDR3 comprises 15 residues. Germline V lookup: CDR1 KGHSH, CDR2 LQKENI. The CDR3 coding sequence is TGTGCCAGCTCACCCAGACAGGGGCCGAACACTGAAGCTTTCTTT. Its protein is CASSPRQGPNTEAFF.

The rearrangement joins TRBV5-6 to TRBJ2-1; tentatively, D is TRBD2 (6 bases). CDR1 is SGHDT and CDR2 is YYEEEE in the germline V gene. V lost 2 bases and J lost 3, with 15 bases in between. The CDR3 length is 16 residues. The CDR3 nucleotides read TGTGCCAGCAGCTTCGGGACTCGCCATCTCTACAATGAGCAGTTCTTC. Its protein is CASSFGTRHLYNEQFF.

The chain uses TRBV20-1 and TRBJ2-5, with D possibly TRBD2 on 6 matching bases. Looked up from germline, CDR1 is DFQATT and CDR2 is SNEGSKA (reference sequence). This CDR3 region has 14 residues. V lost 3 bases and J lost 3, with 14 bases in between. DNA of the CDR3: TGCAGTGCTAGTCGTCAGGGAGGAGAAGAGACCCAGTACTTC. Its translation is CSASRQGGEETQYF.

The chain uses TRBV5-1 and TRBJ2-7, with a weak D call TRBD1 (6 bases). Per the germline V gene, CDR1 is SGHRS and CDR2 is YFSETQ. Deletions cut 3 bases from V and 3 bases from J, with 16 bases between. The CDR3 runs to 15 residues. In DNA form, the CDR3 reads TGCGCCAGCAGCTGGAACAGGGTAAGCGACTACGAGCAGTACTTC. Translated, it gives CASSWNRVSDYEQYF.

V gene TRBV30 combines with J gene TRBJ1-2, with 9 bases that match TRBD1. CDR3 size: 17 residues. CDR1 is GTSNPN, CDR2 SVGIG, per germline (reference sequence). The V and J ends lost 5 bases and 0 bases, in that order; junction bases with no gene match: 13. The CDR3 DNA sequence: TGTGCCTGGGCGGTTGGGGTCCGGGACAGGGCTAACTATGGCTACACCTTC. This gives the protein CAWAVGVRDRANYGYTF.

This clone was recorded once. The CDR3 bases are TGTGCCAGCAGTCTCACTCCGGGACTAGCGGGTCCGCGACTCACAGATACGCAGTATTTT. This encodes CASSLTPGLAGPRLTDTQYF. This sequence joins TRBV6-6 and TRBJ2-3, with 12 nucleotides matching TRBD2. This CDR3 has 20 residues. V trimming: 5 bases; J trimming: 2 bases; junction bases outside the gene matches: 17. The germline V gene encodes CDR1 MNHNY and CDR2 SVGAGI (reference sequence).

The V call is TRBV6-5, the J call TRBJ2-1; 10 bases map to TRBD2. The CDR3 has 15 amino acids. Germline CDR1 MNHEY, CDR2 SVGAGI. The trim removed 2 bases at V and 5 bases at J, leaving 3 bases unmatched. The CDR3 bases are TGTGCCAGCAGTTACCCAGCGGGGGGGCACAATGAGCAGTTCTTC. Amino acid sequence: CASSYPAGGHNEQFF.

V is TRBV5-1 and J is TRBJ2-7, with 10 bases that match TRBD1. J was trimmed by 2 bases and V by 2 bases; bases with no gene match: 7. The length of the CDR3 is 16 residues. The germline CDR1 and CDR2 sequences are SGHRS and YFSETQ. The CDR3 nucleotides read TGCGCCAGCAGCTTTCCCGGGACAGGGGACCCCTACGAGCAGTACTTC. Translated: CASSFPGTGDPYEQYF. Looking up the rest from reference TRBV5-1 and TRBJ2-7 gives the full variable domain: KAGVTQTPRYLIKTRGQQVTLSCSPISGHRSVSWYQQTPGQGLQFLFEYFSETQRNKGNFPGRFSGRQFSNSRSEMNVSTLELGDSALYLCASSFPGTGDPYEQYFGPGTRLTVT.

This clone was picked up one time. The chain combines TRBV30 with TRBJ2-1, with D possibly matching TRBD2 (6 bases). This CDR3 has 13 residues. Germline V gives CDR1 GTSNPN, CDR2 SVGIG (reference sequence). V lost 3 bases and J 4 bases, leaving 10 bases between the germline ends. CDR3 in DNA: TGTGCCTGGAGCCCGACTAGTTACAATGAGCAGTTCTTC. This sequence encodes CAWSPTSYNEQFF.

This clone was recorded once. V usage is TRBV9 and J usage is TRBJ2-2; D gene uncertain. CDR3 length: 14 amino acids. V gave up 0 bases and J gave up 6 bases, with 9 bases separating them. Germline lookup yields CDR1 SGDLS and CDR2 YYNGEE. The CDR3 protein is CASSVDEFPGELFF. The CDR3 bases are TGTGCCAGCAGCGTAGATGAGTTTCCCGGGGAGCTGTTTTTT.

The rearrangement joins TRBV18 to TRBJ1-2; no definite D call. Trimming took 2 bases from V and 0 from J, leaving 16 bases between them. Germline V gives CDR1 KGHSH, CDR2 LQKENI. There are 17 residues in the CDR3. CDR3 DNA: TGTGCCAGCTCACCAGCGGTGTCGGGGTCTCCTAACTATGGCTACACCTTC. Amino acids: CASSPAVSGSPNYGYTF.

This clone appeared once. J is TRBJ2-3 and V is TRBV4-2, with 9 nucleotides matching TRBD2. Germline V gene lookup returns CDR1 LGHNA and CDR2 YNFKEQ. The CDR3 is 17 residues long. With 0 bases clipped from V and 4 bases from J, the junction kept 8 bases outside the gene matches. The CDR3 DNA reads TGTGCCAGCAGCCAAGATCCCCTAGCGGGGAGGCCAGATACGCAGTATTTT. Residues: CASSQDPLAGRPDTQYF.

The chain combines TRBV5-4 with TRBJ1-1; D not resolved. Germline assignment: CDR1 SGHNT and CDR2 YYREEE (reference sequence). This CDR3 is 13 amino acids long. V was clipped by 6 bases and J by 0 bases, with 9 bases between them. CDR3 protein: CASTPGMNTEAFF. For the CDR3, the DNA is TGTGCCAGCACCCCAGGAATGAACACTGAAGCTTTCTTT.

J is TRBJ2-4 and V is TRBV19; possible D gene TRBD2, 5 bases. Looked up from germline, CDR1 is LNHDA and CDR2 is SQIVND (reference sequence). This CDR3 is 14 amino acids long. Trimming removed 6 bases at V and 5 bases at J, with 14 bases between. As DNA, the CDR3 is TGTGCCAGTAGCCACCGGGGAGATCAAAACATTCAGTACTTC. This codes for CASSHRGDQNIQYF.